These T cell receptor beta chains were read from a single sample in a study of graft-versus-host responses after intestinal transplantation. Only in-frame clones appear in the TCRdb table, and some are missing; sequencing was by immunoSEQ multiplex PCR. This table has about 10,000 clones, roughly 93% appearing once. The sequences come from PBMCs, collected 8 days after intestinal transplant. These receptors were taken from a human patient who received an intestinal transplant, so some T cells may come from the graft donor. Both conserved end residues are part of each CDR3. Each record gives: V gene, J gene, CDR3 protein.

TRBV4-1	TRBJ2-7	CASSQGRWPSKQYF
TRBV4-2	TRBJ2-7	CASSHGLYEQYF
TRBV18	TRBJ2-1	CASSPTGRGTSGNNEQFF
TRBV6-1	TRBJ2-7	CASSEDPLGSYEQYF
TRBV5-6	TRBJ2-7	CASSRDDGYEQYF
TRBV9	TRBJ2-7	CASSDGYSYEQYF
TRBV6-1	TRBJ2-1	CASRQTASSYNEQFF
TRBV6-1	TRBJ2-7	CASSGTGYYEQYF
TRBV4-1	TRBJ2-7	CASSQGGINEQYF
TRBV5-1	TRBJ2-6	CASSLAGTGESGANVLTF
TRBV5-1	TRBJ2-1	CASSLVGARVDEQFF
TRBV18	TRBJ2-2	CASSPPAGYTGELFF
TRBV19	TRBJ2-7	CASSHSSGIDYEQYF
TRBV9	TRBJ1-1	CASSVEPGGGTEAFF
TRBV7-9	TRBJ2-2	CASSFPPGTSGRELFF
TRBV7-6	TRBJ2-3	CASSTTGRGPTDTQYF
TRBV19	TRBJ2-7	CASSITAGRVYEQYF
TRBV18	TRBJ2-5	CASSPSGTEETQYF
TRBV5-1	TRBJ2-3	CASSLNPQTDTQYF
TRBV7-9	TRBJ2-7	CASASGEYYEQYF
TRBV27	TRBJ2-3	CASSLLGNLRTDTQYF
TRBV7-8	TRBJ1-5	CASSDKTGLVQPQHF
TRBV29-1	TRBJ2-7	CSVGVQGVVEQYF
TRBV19	TRBJ2-7	CASSIARGNYEQYF
TRBV5-8	TRBJ1-5	CASSSDKGAYSNQPQHF
TRBV27	TRBJ2-3	CATSMLSGTDTQYF
TRBV15	TRBJ2-1	CATGGLREEGFF
TRBV9	TRBJ2-5	CASSGRGVQETQYF
TRBV2	TRBJ2-1	CASREAHQPRNEQFF
TRBV4-1	TRBJ2-7	CASSRLQGAYEQYF
TRBV2	TRBJ2-7	CASRNSYEQYF
TRBV11-2	TRBJ2-7	CASSLWDTISYEQYF
TRBV7-9	TRBJ1-1	CASSLEGPEAFF
TRBV7-6	TRBJ2-1	CASSPRRGGYNEQFF
TRBV7-9	TRBJ2-7	CASSSRGGAEQYF
TRBV9	TRBJ2-1	CASSVDGYRVSPDNEQFF
TRBV7-3	TRBJ2-5	CASSEDRGAETQYF
TRBV2	TRBJ1-4	CASSAQGTTNEKLFF
TRBV4-1	TRBJ2-5	CASSQGPGTGLQETQYF
TRBV10-3	TRBJ2-3	CAISDQELRQSDTQYF
TRBV28	TRBJ2-3	CASLRASGDLFSTDTQYF
TRBV5-1	TRBJ2-1	CASSWPGNEQFF
TRBV19	TRBJ1-2	CASTLAGQPNYGYTF
TRBV28	TRBJ2-1	CASSQYVTWASGRSLYNEQFF
TRBV19	TRBJ2-5	CASSTAGDETQYF
TRBV6-1	TRBJ2-1	CASSESGGGNEQFF
TRBV10-3	TRBJ1-2	CAITGQGYGYTF
TRBV4-1	TRBJ1-2	CASSQAQDRGIGGYTF
TRBV15	TRBJ1-3	CATSKSDRRNTIYF
TRBV4-1	TRBJ1-1	CASSHPRENMNTEAFF
TRBV4-1	TRBJ2-7	CASSHSGTRTYEQYF
TRBV2	TRBJ1-1	CASRTGGDTEAFF
TRBV6-6	TRBJ2-1	CASSYSSSGPTHEQFF
TRBV7-9	TRBJ2-7	CASSPSPASVAYEQYF
TRBV6-5	TRBJ1-1	CASSFGGMNTEAFF